Below are 16 T cell receptor beta chains sequenced from a single sample in a study of CD8+ T cells in alopecia areata. The authors extracted RNA and reverse transcribed it into cDNA as the sequencing template. TCRdb's copy holds only in-frame clones and misses some; the assay was immunoSEQ multiplex PCR. The sample includes around 190,000 clones, roughly three fifths seen only once; the top ten take 0.65% to 0.7%. The sample's treatment: oral pan-JAK inhibitor, 5-10 mg twice daily. The material sequenced was CD4+ T cells sorted from blood, taken at week 4, from a patient treated with tofacitinib. The origin of the receptors is a human donor with alopecia areata.

The V gene is TRBV30, the J gene TRBJ2-1; 7 nucleotides align to TRBD2. Trimming cost V 2 bases and J 11 bases; bases outside gene matches: 15. The CDR3 extends over 15 amino acids. The germline V gene encodes CDR1 GTSNPN and CDR2 SVGIG (reference sequence). This CDR3 reads CAWSPRSGGGAKQFF. The CDR3, as DNA: TGTGCCTGGAGTCCCCGTTCGGGGGGAGGGGCTAAGCAGTTCTTC.

This chain connects TRBV29-1 to TRBJ1-2; 9 bases line up with TRBD1. Germline trimming cut 5 bases from V and 4 bases from J; bases unmatched to any gene: 11. Germline values: CDR1 SQVTM, CDR2 ANQGSEA. The CDR3 length is 15 residues. CDR3 sequence reads: CSVYIQGAVGYGYTF. CDR3 in DNA: TGCAGCGTTTACATACAGGGGGCAGTAGGCTATGGCTACACCTTC.

In nucleotides, the CDR3 is TGTGCCTGGAGTGTACAAGGTTGGCAGTACTTC. Translation gives CAWSVQGWQYF. This chain uses TRBV30 with TRBJ2-7, with D hard to call. Germline-derived CDR1 and CDR2 are GTSNPN and SVGIG (reference sequence). This CDR3 is built from 11 residues. Trimming shortened V by 0 bases and J by 9 bases, and 9 bases separated the two germline ends.

The chain employs TRBV4-2 and TRBJ2-5; TRBD2 matches 14 bases. Trimming took 2 bases from V and 4 from J; bases not matched to a gene: 6. CDR1 is LGHNA, CDR2 YNFKEQ, per germline. CDR3 length: 17 amino acids. The CDR3 reads CASSQQATSGRGETQYF. CDR3 in DNA: TGTGCCAGCAGCCAACAGGCGACTAGCGGGAGGGGAGAGACCCAGTACTTC.

This clone occurred a few times. The V call is TRBV29-1, the J call TRBJ2-7; D remains ambiguous. The germline gives CDR1 SQVTM, CDR2 ANQGSEA. The V gene lost 4 bases and the J gene lost 2 bases, with 9 bases spanning the gap. This CDR3 contains 12 residues. The DNA for the CDR3 is TGCAGCGTTGTATCCATTACCTACGAGCAGTACTTC. Its translation: CSVVSITYEQYF.

There are a few counts of this clone. The chain is built from TRBV5-4 and TRBJ2-1, with D unresolved. The ends were cut back, 2 bases at V and 8 bases at J, with 11 bases in the middle. The CDR3 has 13 residues. Germline CDR1 SGHNT, CDR2 YYREEE (reference sequence). CDR3 sequence (DNA): TGTGCCAGCAGCTTTGGTGGAACCGATGAGCAGTTCTTC. It is translated as CASSFGGTDEQFF.

This chain links TRBV10-3 with TRBJ2-7, with 9 bases lining up with TRBD2. The CDR3 length is 15 residues. The V segment lost 0 bases and the J segment 13 bases; nucleotides outside the gene matches: 13. Germline CDR1 and CDR2: ENHRY and SYGVKD. CDR3 protein: CAISESGDSGSLTYF. The CDR3 DNA reads TGTGCCATCAGTGAGTCGGGGGATAGCGGGAGCTTGACATACTTC.

This chain connects TRBV7-9 to TRBJ2-5; D possibly corresponds to TRBD2 (6 bases). Trimming shortened V by 5 bases and J by 5 bases, and 12 bases separated the two germline ends. The CDR3 runs to 13 residues. Germline V gene sequence: CDR1 SEHNR, CDR2 FQNEAQ (reference sequence). For the CDR3, the DNA is TGTGCCAGCAGCCCGGAGGGGAGGGAGACCCAGTACTTC. It translates to CASSPEGRETQYF.

The chain is built from TRBV29-1 and TRBJ2-2; D is possibly TRBD1 (7 bases). The V end lost 4 bases, the J end lost 5 bases, and 11 bases lay between the germline ends. CDR3 size: 13 residues. The V gene's germline CDR1 is SQVTM and CDR2 ANQGSEA. Here the CDR3 DNA reads TGCAGCGTTGGGTCAGGGGGGACCGGGGAGCTGTTTTTT. Translation: CSVGSGGTGELFF.

The chain is built from TRBV27 and TRBJ2-1, with 7 positions matching TRBD2. V shed 6 bases, J shed 5 bases, and the junction held 7 bases outside the gene matches. Germline values: CDR1 MNHEY, CDR2 SMNVEV (reference sequence). The CDR3 spans 14 residues. As DNA, the CDR3 is TGTGCCAGCAGACCACCGGGAGGTGACAATGAGCAGTTCTTC. Translation gives CASRPPGGDNEQFF.

This clone was detected a few times. Other DNA sequences in this specimen translate into the identical CDR3. The chain carries TRBV2 and TRBJ1-2; D is unresolved. The germline V gene has CDR1 SNHLY and CDR2 FYNNEI. The CDR3 length is 11 residues. Trimming left V 5 bases short and J 8 bases short, with 9 bases between. The CDR3: CASSRDYGYTF. The CDR3 nucleotides read TGTGCCAGCAGTCGGGATTACGGCTACACCTTC.

The chain couples TRBV5-1 to TRBJ1-4; 8 bases are a match to TRBD1. The CDR3 runs to 14 residues. The ends lost 0 bases at V and 8 bases at J; junction bases unmatched: 3. Germline loops: CDR1 SGHRS, CDR2 YFSETQ. CDR3 bases: TGCGCCAGCAGCTTGGGACAGGGGCGAGAAAAACTGTTTTTT. It is translated as CASSLGQGREKLFF.

J is TRBJ2-2 and V is TRBV7-3, with D unresolved. From germline, CDR1 is SGHTA and CDR2 FQGTGA. This CDR3 is built from 13 residues. The V end was cut by 1 base, the J end by 7 bases, with 7 bases between. This chain's CDR3 is CASSLITVGELFF. The CDR3 DNA sequence: TGTGCCAGCAGCTTAATAACCGTCGGGGAGCTGTTTTTT.

This clone was detected a few times. This chain joins TRBV5-1 and TRBJ2-2; 8 positions agree with TRBD1. The CDR3 has 15 amino acids. The germline V gene has CDR1 SGHRS and CDR2 YFSETQ. The V segment lost 4 bases and the J segment 1 base; nucleotides outside the gene matches: 3. The CDR3 DNA sequence: TGCGCCAGCAGCGAAGGGACAGGGAACACCGGGGAGCTGTTTTTT. This gives the protein CASSEGTGNTGELFF.

The J gene is TRBJ2-5, the V gene TRBV4-3, with D perhaps matching TRBD2 (5 bases). Trimming pared 0 bases from V and 4 bases from J, leaving 6 bases between. In germline, CDR1 is LGHNA, CDR2 YSLEER. CDR3 size: 13 residues. CDR3 coding DNA: TGCGCCAGCAGCCAAGATGAGGGAGAGACCCAGTACTTC. Encoded protein: CASSQDEGETQYF.

The chain carries TRBV5-1 and TRBJ2-4, with TRBD2 identical over 9 bases. The CDR3 spans 14 residues. Losses at the gene ends were 3 bases for V and 8 bases for J; bases not matched to a gene: 6. CDR1 and CDR2 from the germline V gene are SGHRS and YFSETQ. The CDR3 DNA reads as TGCGCCAGCAGCTATGACATAGCGGGGGACATTCAGTACTTC. It encodes CASSYDIAGDIQYF.